The present T cell receptor (beta chain) was sequenced within a study of blood T cell repertoires in COVID-19. Original handling: Amplification of reference gene primers was used by the study to estimate nucleated cell counts. Produced via immunoSEQ multiplex PCR; TCRdb's table is partial and in-frame only. V, J and clone size are those of that table, while D and trimming were read from the DNA. The sample records roughly 200,000 clones, 90% being singletons. J lost 4 bases, V lost 3 bases, and 9 bases had no gene match. The germline CDR1 and CDR2 sequences are SGHAT and FQNNGV. This CDR3 is built from 16 residues.

The J gene is TRBJ2-3, the V gene TRBV11-2; 8 nucleotides match TRBD2. The source is a man aged 45-60 years with acute or convalescent COVID-19. Sequenced: peripheral blood. The DNA for the CDR3 is TGTGCCAGCAGCTTGTTAGCGGGGAGGGTACCAGATACGCAGTATTTT. Its protein is CASSLLAGRVPDTQYF.